The clone carrying this TCR beta chain was counted a few times. The target antigen is unknown. This entry is derived from a study of T cell responses to AZD1222 COVID-19 vaccine. Study information: Timing groups of about 4 and about 12 weeks for second doses were pooled. Broader study findings: Donors were chiefly white British, with a greater number of females, and clonal diversity was perhaps underestimated. Repertoires were sampled only after the peak T cell response. Only a handful of AZD1222 recipients, several in all, had baseline seropositivity.

Here immunoSEQ multiplex PCR was the method, and the copy in TCRdb shows in-frame clones only, minus some. This sample has fewer than 150,000 clones, with about 91% found just once. Germline CDR1 reads SEHNR; CDR2 reads FQNEAQ (reference sequence). Trimming stripped 1 base from V and 7 bases from J, with 14 bases between. The CDR3 loop spans 15 amino acids. The chain combines TRBV7-9 with TRBJ2-1; D may correspond to TRBD1 or TRBD2 (6 bases each). The receptor comes from an adult in good health. The starting material was peripheral blood, obtained on day 0 of AZD1222 vaccination. The CDR3 here is CASSLVGGAGNEQFF. Here the CDR3 DNA reads TGTGCCAGCAGCTTAGTGGGGGGCGCGGGTAATGAGCAGTTCTTC.